This TCR beta chain is from a study of blood T cell repertoires in COVID-19. The wider study: Acute-phase and convalescent COVID-19 samples originated in the United States, Italy and Spain. T cells, B-cell-depleted T cells, or PBMCs provided the cDNA or gDNA that served as material.

Original processing methods: Reference gene primer amplification yielded estimated nucleated cell counts. Clones were read by immunoSEQ multiplex PCR, and TCRdb kept only the in-frame ones, dropping some. V and J calls plus clone size are reproduced from that table; the DNA served to infer D and trimming. Of tens of thousands of clones in the sample, 85% to 90% were seen once. V dropped 2 bases and J dropped 1 base, with 6 bases sitting between them. This CDR3 has 14 amino acids. Germline lookup yields CDR1 SGDLS and CDR2 YYNGEE. The chain uses TRBV9 and TRBJ2-2; a possible D gene is TRBD2 (5 bases). Input material: peripheral blood. The receptor comes from a human donor in a cohort sampled during active COVID-19. The CDR3 loop is CASSVGLNTGELFF. CDR3 in DNA: TGTGCCAGCAGCGTTGGACTGAACACCGGGGAGCTGTTTTTT.